A selection of T cell receptor beta chains follows, all from one sample in a study of blood T cell repertoires in COVID-19. Sequencing used immunoSEQ multiplex PCR; TCRdb keeps in-frame clones, though not all of them. Here the sample spans around 210,000 clones, roughly 80% being singletons. Sequenced material: peripheral blood. The receptor set was obtained from a woman aged 70-85 years with acute or convalescent COVID-19. Both conserved end residues are part of each CDR3. A D gene is named only where the DNA matches it firmly.

cdr3_aa cdr3_length j_call v_call d_call
CASSPREGGTGELFF 15 TRBJ2-2 TRBV7-3 TRBD2
CASSPGDRMKEKLFF 15 TRBJ1-4 TRBV7-9 TRBD1
CASSLDGEQPQHF 13 TRBJ1-5 TRBV7-9 -
CASSYLDRGMNTEAFF 16 TRBJ1-1 TRBV6-5 TRBD1
CASNEQGRDNEQFF 14 TRBJ2-1 TRBV2 -
CASRPGIHTEAFF 13 TRBJ1-1 TRBV12-3/TRBV12-4 -
CASSLDTGLLTLHF 14 TRBJ1-6 TRBV7-9 -
CASSLASLDTQYF 13 TRBJ2-3 TRBV11-3 -
CASSIGEGLGVNEQFF 16 TRBJ2-1 TRBV19 TRBD2
CASSLGEARETQYF 14 TRBJ2-5 TRBV5-1 -
CASSKAGVGSGRLPYEQYF 19 TRBJ2-7 TRBV21-1 -
CATSDPYGETQYF 13 TRBJ2-5 TRBV24-1 -
CASSSSWGLGTGELFF 16 TRBJ2-2 TRBV5-1 -
CAVRLGPEDNQPQHF 15 TRBJ1-5 TRBV10-3 -
CASSVGGGNSVYGYTF 16 TRBJ1-2 TRBV6-1 TRBD1
CASSYESAGNSYEQYF 16 TRBJ2-7 TRBV6-5 -
CASSLAGDATNYGYTF 16 TRBJ1-2 TRBV11-2 -
CASSEPGLSYEQYF 14 TRBJ2-7 TRBV10-2 -
CASSPGTGADTQYF 14 TRBJ2-3 TRBV7-9 TRBD1
CASSLNTLNTEAFF 14 TRBJ1-1 TRBV5-1 -
CASSLEHRWEGYTF 14 TRBJ1-2 TRBV7-9 -
CASSPDRAAHSPLHF 15 TRBJ1-6 TRBV5-4 TRBD1
CASSPGRDKNTEAFF 15 TRBJ1-1 TRBV14 -
CAWQVSGPYNEQFF 14 TRBJ2-1 TRBV30 TRBD2
CASSQFFSWEGVYEQYF 17 TRBJ2-7 TRBV3-1/TRBV3-2 TRBD2
CASSFQRELDGVF 13 TRBJ2-3 TRBV6-5 -
CASSKGLAGHYYNEQFF 17 TRBJ2-1 TRBV11-2 TRBD2
CASTLRDRVVQPQHF 15 TRBJ1-5 TRBV28 TRBD1
CASSETGLARYEQYF 15 TRBJ2-7 TRBV2 TRBD2
CASLRDSSYEQYF 13 TRBJ2-7 TRBV12-3/TRBV12-4 -
CATTGPTEAFF 11 TRBJ1-1 TRBV10-3 TRBD1
CASSGTGQGIGYTF 14 TRBJ1-2 TRBV27 TRBD1
CASSLNSGGELFF 13 TRBJ2-2 TRBV7-2 -